The 31 T cell receptor beta chains reported below all come from one sample, sequenced in a study of T cells in Graves' hyperthyroidism and ophthalmopathy. TCR beta CDR3 regions were amplified from RNA transcripts. TCR CDR3 underwent first-round RT-PCR with the HTBI primer set. TCRdb analysed the multiplex PCR reads with MiXCR anew, one entry per CDR3 protein. Here the sample spans some 360,000 distinct CDR3 sequences, approximately 15% being singletons. Sequenced sample: blood. These receptors were taken from a woman aged 60-75 years with Graves' hyperthyroidism.

The sample holds many counts of this clonotype. CDR3 nucleotide sequence: TGCAGTGCTAGAGAGACCGTCGAGACTGAAGCTTTCTTT. Protein product: CSARETVETEAFF. V usage is TRBV20-1 and J usage is TRBJ1-1; no reliable D call. V lost 0 bases and J 5 bases, leaving 10 bases between the germline ends. CDR3 size: 13 residues. Germline V gives CDR1 DFQATT, CDR2 SNEGSKA (reference sequence).

There are many counts of this clonotype. The chain combines TRBV20-1 with TRBJ2-1; no clear D gene. With 0 bases removed from V and 4 bases from J, the gap between germline ends came to 13 bases. Germline assignment: CDR1 DFQATT and CDR2 SNEGSKA (reference sequence). The CDR3 extends over 15 amino acids. The CDR3 sequence is CSARDRLVRYNEQFF. The DNA of the CDR3 is TGCAGTGCTAGAGATCGTCTAGTACGGTACAATGAGCAGTTCTTC.

With regard to this clonotype: At one of its ends the junction is not consistent with the germline gene, which may arise from a read error. This rearrangement joins TRBV5-1 to TRBJ2-5, with D possibly being TRBD2 (7 bases). CDR3 size: 13 residues. Germline CDR1 and CDR2: SGHRS and YFSETQ. The DNA of the CDR3 is TGCGTCAGCAGCTTGGGGGGGCAGGAGACCCAGTACTTC. It translates to CVSSLGGQETQYF.

Note on this clonotype: A read error may explain this, as a much larger clone is one base away. This rearrangement joins TRBV3-1 to TRBJ1-2; no firm D call. Germline CDR1 is LGHDT and CDR2 is YNNKEL (reference sequence). The CDR3 is 15 amino acids. In DNA, the CDR3 is TGTGCCGGCAGCCAAGCCTTCACGGCTTCCCATGGCTACACCTTC. This sequence encodes CAGSQAFTASHGYTF.

This clonotype has ten or more counts. The chain carries TRBV6-1 and TRBJ2-5; 7 nucleotides agree with TRBD2. Trimming took 6 bases from V and 3 from J; bases not matched to a gene: 13. The CDR3 runs 16 residues. Germline loops: CDR1 MNHNS, CDR2 SASEGT. Written as DNA, the CDR3 is TGTGCCAGCAGGCCGGGACGCGGGAGCCCGAAAGAGACCCAGTACTTC. Translation: CASRPGRGSPKETQYF.

This clonotype was recorded at least ten times. The rearrangement uses TRBV24-1 and TRBJ2-2; maybe TRBD1 (5 bases). V was shortened by 1 base and J by 8 bases, with 13 bases between the two germline ends. The CDR3 is made up of 15 amino acids. The V gene's germline CDR1 is KGHDR and CDR2 SFDVKD. The CDR3 sequence is CATSDLRAGKGELFF. In nucleotides, the CDR3 is TGTGCCACCAGTGATTTAAGAGCAGGGAAGGGGGAGCTGTTTTTT.

The V and J genes are TRBV20-1 and TRBJ1-5; the D is unclear. The CDR3 is 15 residues long. Germline CDR1 and CDR2: DFQATT and SNEGSKA (reference sequence). The V end lost 7 bases, the J end lost 0 bases, and 16 bases lay between the germline ends. The DNA of the CDR3 is TGCAGTGTCAGTACCCGGACGGATAGCAATCAGCCCCAGCATTTT. It yields the protein CSVSTRTDSNQPQHF.

This chain joins TRBV19 and TRBJ1-5, with 9 bases fitting TRBD1. V was clipped by 8 bases and J by 5 bases; unmatched bases: 10. The germline V gene has CDR1 LNHDA and CDR2 SQIVND (reference sequence). This CDR3 is built from 15 residues. CDR3 protein: CASGTGKGEDQPQHF. CDR3 sequence (DNA): TGTGCCAGTGGGACAGGGAAAGGGGAAGATCAGCCCCAGCATTTT. Based on the CDR3 plus reference TRBV19 and TRBJ1-5, the full variable domain is DGGITQSPKYLFRKEGQNVTLSCEQNLNHDAMYWYRQDPGQGLRLIYYSQIVNDFQKGDIAEGYSVSREKKESFPLTVTSAQKNPTAFYLCASGTGKGEDQPQHFGDGTRLSIL.

This clonotype has a count of ten or more. Here the CDR3 DNA reads TGTGCCAGCGCCGCCCTGTCGGCCCCCTACGAGCAGTACTTC. This gives the protein CASAALSAPYEQYF. The chain carries TRBV12-3 or TRBV12-4 and TRBJ2-7, with unresolved D. CDR3 length: 14 amino acids. With 8 bases removed from V and 2 bases from J, the gap between germline ends came to 16 bases.

V usage is TRBV5-1 and J usage is TRBJ2-5; D may be TRBD1 (6 bases). The germline V gene encodes CDR1 SGHRS and CDR2 YFSETQ. V lost 3 bases, J lost 2 bases, and 11 bases lay in between. This CDR3 has 14 residues. The chain's CDR3 is CASSWGQRQETQYF. CDR3 DNA sequence: TGCGCCAGCAGCTGGGGACAAAGACAAGAGACCCAGTACTTC.

This clonotype was seen many times. This sequence joins TRBV10-1 and TRBJ2-1; unclear D gene. Per the germline V gene, CDR1 is WNHNN and CDR2 is SYGVQD (reference sequence). The CDR3 has 11 amino acids. V lost 3 bases, J lost 8 bases, and 5 bases lay in between. The CDR3 loop is CASSERDEQFF. The CDR3 bases are TGCGCCAGCAGTGAACGGGATGAGCAGTTCTTC.

The V gene is TRBV9, the J gene TRBJ2-3; possible D gene TRBD2, 6 bases. There are 18 residues in the CDR3. CDR1 is SGDLS, CDR2 YYNGEE, per germline. The V gene lost 3 bases and the J gene lost 2 bases, with 22 bases spanning the gap. The CDR3: CASSARVGLPTSTDTQYF. As DNA, the CDR3 is TGTGCCAGCAGCGCCAGAGTGGGACTCCCTACATCCACAGATACGCAGTATTTT.

This chain joins TRBV6-9 and TRBJ2-5, with D uncertain. V lost 3 bases to trimming and J lost 13 bases, with 18 bases between them. Germline loops: CDR1 MNHGY, CDR2 SVAAGI. The CDR3 sequence is 13 residues long. CDR3 nucleotide sequence: TGTGCCAGCAGTTACATGGACGACCGCCCCTTGTACTTC. Residues: CASSYMDDRPLYF.

This clonotype came up a few times. The chain recombines TRBV7-2 with TRBJ2-7, with 9 bases that match TRBD2. The V gene end was trimmed by 7 bases and the J gene end by 7 bases; junction bases not matched to a gene: 14. The CDR3 loop spans 15 amino acids. Germline V CDR1 and CDR2: SGHTA, FQGNSA. This CDR3 is CASTLGSLAGREQYF. In nucleotides, the CDR3 is TGTGCCAGCACCTTGGGGTCTCTAGCGGGACGGGAGCAGTACTTC.

This CDR3 reads CASSPGTAGTQYF. CDR3 nucleotides: TGTGCCAGCAGCCCCGGGACGGCGGGGACCCAGTACTTC. The chain combines TRBV11-2 with TRBJ2-5; TRBD1 or TRBD2 may be the D gene (5 bases each). The germline gives CDR1 SGHAT, CDR2 FQNNGV. Trimming removed 5 bases at V and 7 bases at J, with 14 bases between. The CDR3 is made up of 13 amino acids.

The chain has TRBV10-3 and TRBJ2-2; D not resolved. The CDR3 has 11 amino acids. Germline V gene data show CDR1 as ENHRY and CDR2 as SYGVKD. The germline V and J ends were trimmed by 10 bases and 7 bases, with 10 bases remaining between them. The CDR3 DNA reads TGTGCCACCCGGTCGGGCGGGGAGCTGTTTTTT. It translates to CATRSGGELFF.

This clonotype showed up just a few times. The genes are TRBV19 and TRBJ2-5; D perhaps matches TRBD1 (5 bases). CDR3 length: 14 residues. Between the trimmed V and J ends, which lost 3 bases and 1 base, there was a span of 9 bases. The V gene's germline CDR1 is LNHDA and CDR2 SQIVND (reference sequence). CDR3 residues: CASSISGIQETQYF. In DNA form, the CDR3 reads TGTGCCAGTAGTATTTCAGGGATCCAAGAGACCCAGTACTTC.

Ten or more counts support this clonotype. The rearrangement links TRBV27 to TRBJ2-3; the D gene is possibly TRBD2 (5 bases). CDR3 length equals 16 residues. Germline loops: CDR1 MNHEY, CDR2 SMNVEV (reference sequence). Deletions cut 1 base from V and 0 bases from J, with 11 bases between. CDR3 region: CASSLFGGYSTDTQYF. The CDR3 nucleotides read TGTGCCAGCAGTTTATTTGGCGGGTATAGCACAGATACGCAGTATTTT.

This clonotype was detected ten times or more. The V and J genes are TRBV28 and TRBJ2-7; D remains ambiguous. The V gene's germline CDR1 is MDHEN and CDR2 SYDVKM. This CDR3 comprises 14 residues. Trimming took off 3 bases at V and 4 bases at J, with 13 bases between the two ends. The CDR3 DNA reads as TGTGCCAGCAGTTTCTCTGGGGTTCCGTACGAGCAGTACTTC. Its protein product is CASSFSGVPYEQYF.

This clonotype has a handful of counts. V usage is TRBV6-1 and J usage is TRBJ1-1; D call uncertain. Trimming cost V 4 bases and J 0 bases, with 12 bases left between them. CDR1 MNHNS and CDR2 SASEGT come from the germline V gene. The CDR3 has 15 amino acids. The CDR3 DNA reads as TGTGCCAGCAGTGCCTGGACGGGCATGAACACTGAAGCTTTCTTT. It is translated as CASSAWTGMNTEAFF.

This clonotype came up many times. V gene TRBV7-9 combines with J gene TRBJ2-7; TRBD2 agrees at 12 bases. This CDR3 spans 14 amino acids. Per germline, CDR1 SEHNR and CDR2 FQNEAQ (reference sequence). Trimming at V came to 4 bases and at J to 5 bases, leaving 3 bases not matched to a gene. The CDR3 DNA reads as TGTGCCAGCAGCTCTAGCGGGAGGGAGAACGAGCAGTACTTC. As protein: CASSSSGRENEQYF.

The J gene is TRBJ2-7, the V gene TRBV24-1, with unresolved D. This CDR3 is built from 14 residues. CDR1 is KGHDR, CDR2 SFDVKD, per germline. Trimming pared 5 bases from V and 0 bases from J, leaving 10 bases between. The CDR3 loop reads CATSAQESSYEQYF. As DNA, the CDR3 is TGTGCCACCAGTGCGCAGGAGAGCTCCTACGAGCAGTACTTC.

This chain uses TRBV28 with TRBJ1-2; D perhaps matches TRBD1 (6 bases). V lost 2 bases, J lost 9 bases, and 16 bases lay in between. Germline V gene sequence: CDR1 MDHEN, CDR2 SYDVKM. This CDR3 contains 14 residues. The CDR3 sequence: CASSLTNDQGRYTF. As DNA, the CDR3 is TGTGCCAGCAGTTTAACGAATGACCAGGGGCGCTACACCTTC.

The chain uses TRBV25-1 and TRBJ1-2; D is possibly TRBD1 (5 bases). Germline assignment: CDR1 MGHDK and CDR2 SYGVNS. V lost 3 bases and J lost 5, with 10 bases in between. The length of the CDR3 is 13 residues. The CDR3: CASSDRQLYGYTF. As DNA, the CDR3 is TGTGCCAGCAGTGATCGACAGTTATATGGCTACACCTTC.

This clonotype appeared many times. The chain recombines TRBV28 with TRBJ2-7; 7 bases are a match to TRBD1. The CDR3 extends over 15 amino acids. The trim removed 7 bases at V and 0 bases at J, leaving 9 bases unmatched. Germline V gene lookup returns CDR1 MDHEN and CDR2 SYDVKM. CDR3 amino acids: CASISDRVSSYEQYF. The CDR3 nucleotides are TGTGCCAGCATCTCCGACAGGGTAAGCTCCTACGAGCAGTACTTC.

The V and J genes are TRBV7-9 and TRBJ2-2, with D unclear. V was trimmed by 1 base and J by 1 base, leaving 10 bases between them. The CDR3 consists of 16 residues. In germline, CDR1 is SEHNR, CDR2 FQNEAQ (reference sequence). This chain's CDR3 is CASSLGAALNTGELFF. The CDR3 nucleotides read TGTGCCAGCAGCTTAGGGGCAGCCTTGAACACCGGGGAGCTGTTTTTT.

As to this clonotype: Being one base from a much bigger clone, this may be a read error. The chain links TRBV7-2 to TRBJ2-3; D might be TRBD1 (7 bases). The length of the CDR3 is 15 residues. CDR1 SGHTA and CDR2 FQGNSA come from the germline V gene. The V end lost 5 bases, the J end lost 6 bases, and 18 bases lay between the germline ends. CDR3 loop: CASSAPGGRRDTQYF. The DNA for the CDR3 is TGTGCCAGCAGCGCCCCAGGGGGGCGACGCGATACGCAGTATTTT.

This rearrangement joins TRBV20-1 to TRBJ1-1, with D hard to call. Trimming removed 5 bases from V and 2 bases from J, with 15 bases in between. This CDR3 comprises 14 residues. Per germline, CDR1 DFQATT and CDR2 SNEGSKA (reference sequence). In DNA, the CDR3 is TGCAGTGCTTACGATAGCATACTAAACACTGAAGCTTTCTTT. This gives the protein CSAYDSILNTEAFF.

This clonotype was detected ten times or more. The CDR3 sequence is CASKKGANTEAFF. In DNA form, the CDR3 reads TGCGCCAGCAAGAAGGGGGCGAACACTGAAGCTTTCTTT. V and J are TRBV5-1 and TRBJ1-1, with 7 bases fitting TRBD1. Trimming took 6 bases from V and 1 from J; bases not matched to a gene: 3. Germline loops: CDR1 SGHRS, CDR2 YFSETQ. The CDR3 spans 13 residues.

This clonotype was detected ten times or more. The chain links TRBV20-1 to TRBJ2-3; 8 bases match TRBD2. V shed 0 bases and J 3 bases; nucleotides not matched to a gene: 11. The CDR3 covers 17 residues. CDR1 DFQATT and CDR2 SNEGSKA come from the germline V gene (reference sequence). CDR3 protein: CSAREQREGIGTDTQYF. The CDR3 bases are TGCAGTGCTAGAGAGCAACGGGAGGGGATCGGGACAGATACGCAGTATTTT.

This clonotype was detected ten times or more. V gene TRBV6-6 combines with J gene TRBJ2-7, with a possible D match to TRBD2 (5 bases). The germline V and J ends were trimmed by 0 bases and 2 bases, with 5 bases remaining between them. Germline CDR1 reads MNHNY; CDR2 reads SVGAGI (reference sequence). The CDR3 sequence is 13 residues long. In DNA form, the CDR3 reads TGTGCCAGCAGTTACTCCGGGGCCTACGAGCAGTACTTC. Translation: CASSYSGAYEQYF.